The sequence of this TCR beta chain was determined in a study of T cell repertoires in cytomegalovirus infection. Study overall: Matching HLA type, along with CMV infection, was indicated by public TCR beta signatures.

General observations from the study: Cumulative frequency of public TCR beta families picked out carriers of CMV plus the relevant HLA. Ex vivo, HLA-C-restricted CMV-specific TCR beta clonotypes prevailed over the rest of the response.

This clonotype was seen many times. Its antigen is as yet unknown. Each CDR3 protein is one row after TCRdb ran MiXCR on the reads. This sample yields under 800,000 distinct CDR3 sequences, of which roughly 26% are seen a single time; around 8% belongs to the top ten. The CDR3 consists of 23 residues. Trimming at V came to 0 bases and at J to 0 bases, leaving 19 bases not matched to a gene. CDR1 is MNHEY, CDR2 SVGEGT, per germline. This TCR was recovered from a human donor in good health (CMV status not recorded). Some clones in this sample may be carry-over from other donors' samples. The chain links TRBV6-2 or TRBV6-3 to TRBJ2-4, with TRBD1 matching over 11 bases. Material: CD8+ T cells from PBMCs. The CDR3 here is CASSYSRFETGTGGLLAKNIQYF. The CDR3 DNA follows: TGTGCCAGCAGTTACTCCCGGTTCGAGACAGGGACAGGGGGACTCCTAGCCAAAAACATTCAGTACTTC.